A selection of T cell receptor beta chains follows, all from one sample in a study of human T cells and chemical hapten exposure. TCRdb re-analysed the RACE reads in MiXCR, keeping a single row per CDR3 protein. The sample shows around 380,000 distinct CDR3 sequences, around 5% of them seen only once. The sequencing here drew on whole blood, taken in connection with sensitization to the hapten diphenylcyclopropenone (DPC). The receptors come from a woman aged 18-29 years with alopecia areata. Some clones in this sample may be carry-over from other donors' samples. CDR3s include the opening cysteine and the closing phenylalanine or tryptophan. Fields, in order: V gene, D gene, clone size, J gene, CDR3 protein, CDR3 DNA. The D gene is left open where the match is weak. A clone size is listed for some rows: how often the clone was seen (once, few, many), or a class if it is expanded.

V: TRBV6-5; D: TRBD1; size: few; J: TRBJ1-5; CDR3: CASSLSGTGGKQPQHF; DNA: TGTGCCAGCAGTCTATCCGGGACAGGGGGCAAGCAGCCCCAGCATTTT
V: TRBV27; D: NA; size: few; J: TRBJ1-5; CDR3: CASSLEGHSNQPQHF; DNA: TGTGCCAGCAGTTTAGAGGGTCATAGCAATCAGCCCCAGCATTTT
V: TRBV6-1; D: TRBD1; size: NA; J: TRBJ1-1; CDR3: CASAQLDRANTEAFF; DNA: TGTGCCAGCGCACAACTGGACAGGGCGAACACTGAAGCTTTCTTT
V: TRBV10-3; D: NA; size: few; J: TRBJ2-3; CDR3: CAISEMVASPPDTQYF; DNA: TGTGCCATCAGTGAAATGGTGGCTTCTCCCCCAGATACGCAGTATTTT
V: TRBV27; D: NA; size: NA; J: TRBJ1-1; CDR3: CASSLGYNTEAFF; DNA: TGTGCCAGCAGTTTGGGGTATAACACTGAAGCTTTCTTT
V: TRBV7-6; D: TRBD1; size: many; J: TRBJ2-7; CDR3: CASSSSGTVSNRYF; DNA: TGTGCCAGCAGCTCATCCGGGACAGTGAGTAATCGGTACTTC
V: TRBV9; D: TRBD2; size: many; J: TRBJ2-7; CDR3: CASSVNSGGRLNEQYF; DNA: TGTGCCAGCAGCGTCAATAGCGGGGGGCGGCTGAACGAGCAGTACTTC
V: TRBV29-1; D: TRBD2; size: many; J: TRBJ2-3; CDR3: CSVGGGLDTQYF; DNA: TGCAGCGTTGGCGGGGGGTTAGATACGCAGTATTTT
V: TRBV6-1; D: NA; size: NA; J: TRBJ2-5; CDR3: CASSANSLGYQETQYF; DNA: TGTGCCAGCAGTGCAAATTCACTAGGGTACCAAGAGACCCAGTACTTC
V: TRBV29-1; D: NA; size: NA; J: TRBJ1-4; CDR3: CSVEAQEKLFF; DNA: TGCAGCGTTGAAGCACAGGAAAAACTGTTTTTT
V: TRBV4-3; D: NA; size: NA; J: TRBJ2-1; CDR3: CASSQGVGGSYNEQFF; DNA: TGCGCCAGCAGCCAAGGGGTAGGAGGGTCCTACAATGAGCAGTTCTTC
V: TRBV4-3; D: TRBD2; size: few; J: TRBJ2-3; CDR3: CASSQETSGGHTQYF; DNA: TGCGCCAGCAGCCAAGAGACTAGCGGGGGGCATACGCAGTATTTT
V: TRBV21-1; D: NA; size: NA; J: TRBJ1-4; CDR3: CASSKWTATRLNEKLFF; DNA: TGTGCCAGCAGCAAGTGGACAGCAACAAGACTAAATGAAAAACTGTTTTTT
V: TRBV3-1; D: NA; size: NA; J: TRBJ2-5; CDR3: CASSVLGDQETQYF; DNA: TGTGCCAGCAGCGTGTTGGGGGACCAAGAGACCCAGTACTTC
V: TRBV7-3; D: NA; size: few; J: TRBJ2-2; CDR3: CASSLNPAATGELFF; DNA: TGTGCCAGCAGCTTAAACCCCGCGGCGACCGGGGAGCTGTTTTTT
V: TRBV6-2/TRBV6-3; D: NA; size: many; J: TRBJ1-1; CDR3: CASNHPARARGTEAFF; DNA: TGTGCCAGCAACCACCCTGCGAGGGCACGGGGGACTGAAGCTTTCTTT
V: TRBV7-9; D: NA; size: many; J: TRBJ2-3; CDR3: CASSPPPRRGQHTDTQYF; DNA: TGTGCCAGCAGCCCACCTCCACGACGCGGGCAGCACACAGATACGCAGTATTTT
V: TRBV6-2/TRBV6-3; D: NA; size: few; J: TRBJ2-3; CDR3: CASSYSELDDTQYF; DNA: TGTGCCAGCAGTTACTCGGAGCTAGACGATACGCAGTATTTT
V: TRBV7-3; D: NA; size: many; J: TRBJ2-6; CDR3: CASSSQGKVLTF; DNA: TGTGCCAGCAGCTCCCAGGGGAAAGTCCTGACTTTC
V: TRBV5-5; D: NA; size: NA; J: TRBJ1-1; CDR3: CASSRDSRVEAFF; DNA: TGTGCCAGCAGCCGTGACAGCAGAGTTGAAGCTTTCTTT
V: TRBV4-3; D: NA; size: many; J: TRBJ1-2; CDR3: CASSQYRTANYGYTF; DNA: TGCGCCAGCAGCCAATACCGGACAGCGAACTATGGCTACACCTTC
V: TRBV11-3; D: TRBD2; size: many; J: TRBJ2-1; CDR3: CASSPRTSGRYNEQFF; DNA: TGTGCCAGCAGCCCCCGGACTAGCGGGCGATACAATGAGCAGTTCTTC
V: TRBV4-1; D: NA; size: NA; J: TRBJ1-1; CDR3: CASSQDRLGFTEAFF; DNA: TGCGCCAGCAGCCAAGATAGGCTGGGGTTTACTGAAGCTTTCTTT
V: TRBV7-2; D: TRBD1; size: NA; J: TRBJ1-1; CDR3: CASSLAGQGVSEAFF; DNA: TGTGCCAGCAGCTTAGCGGGGCAGGGGGTCTCTGAAGCTTTCTTT
V: TRBV7-2; D: TRBD1; size: many; J: TRBJ2-5; CDR3: CASTLAWDRVETQYF; DNA: TGTGCCAGCACCCTGGCCTGGGACAGGGTAGAGACCCAGTACTTC
V: TRBV7-2; D: NA; size: few; J: TRBJ1-1; CDR3: CASSLNEAREAFF; DNA: TGTGCCAGCAGCTTAAATGAGGCGAGGGAAGCTTTCTTT
V: TRBV6-5; D: TRBD1; size: few; J: TRBJ1-6; CDR3: CASSLAGTGYSPLHF; DNA: TGTGCCAGCAGTTTAGCCGGGACAGGGTATTCACCCCTCCACTTT
V: TRBV7-2; D: NA; size: NA; J: TRBJ2-6; CDR3: CASSPKIRSGANVLTF; DNA: TGTGCCAGCAGCCCAAAGATACGGTCAGGGGCCAACGTCCTGACTTTC
V: TRBV20-1; D: NA; size: many; J: TRBJ2-2; CDR3: CSASSSLNTGELFF; DNA: TGCAGTGCTAGTTCCTCCCTTAACACCGGGGAGCTGTTTTTT
V: TRBV6-2/TRBV6-3; D: NA; size: NA; J: TRBJ2-3; CDR3: CASSTGTLLNTQYF; DNA: TGTGCCAGCAGTACCGGGACTCTGCTAAATACGCAGTATTTT
V: TRBV7-9; D: NA; size: few; J: TRBJ2-2; CDR3: CASSRVTSGELFF; DNA: TGTGCCAGCAGCCGCGTAACATCCGGGGAGCTGTTTTTT
V: TRBV29-1; D: TRBD2; size: many; J: TRBJ2-3; CDR3: CSVLGLANTDTQYF; DNA: TGCAGCGTCTTGGGACTAGCTAATACAGATACGCAGTATTTT
V: TRBV12-3/TRBV12-4; D: NA; size: few; J: TRBJ1-5; CDR3: CASSSNRDQPQHF; DNA: TGTGCCAGCAGTTCTAATCGTGATCAGCCCCAGCATTTT
V: TRBV6-5; D: NA; size: few; J: TRBJ2-3; CDR3: CASSYWQQGKDTQYF; DNA: TGTGCCAGCAGTTACTGGCAACAGGGTAAAGATACGCAGTATTTT
V: TRBV6-1; D: NA; size: many; J: TRBJ1-6; CDR3: CASSEGDRGSPLHF; DNA: TGTGCCAGCAGTGAAGGAGACAGAGGGTCACCCCTCCACTTT
V: TRBV6-4; D: TRBD2; size: few; J: TRBJ2-5; CDR3: CASSVLAGSQETQYF; DNA: TGTGCCAGCAGTGTACTAGCGGGGAGCCAAGAGACCCAGTACTTC
V: TRBV7-2; D: NA; size: many; J: TRBJ1-3; CDR3: CASSSGQVSGNTIYF; DNA: TGTGCCAGCAGCTCGGGACAAGTCTCTGGAAACACCATATATTTT
V: TRBV4-3; D: NA; size: many; J: TRBJ1-2; CDR3: CASSQDYSPGDGYTF; DNA: TGCGCCAGCAGCCAAGATTATTCGCCGGGGGATGGCTACACCTTC
V: TRBV10-3; D: NA; size: few; J: TRBJ2-1; CDR3: CAISEGQNEQFF; DNA: TGTGCCATCAGTGAGGGACAAAATGAGCAGTTCTTC
V: TRBV13; D: TRBD1; size: NA; J: TRBJ2-5; CDR3: CASSATGASQETQYF; DNA: TGTGCCAGCAGCGCCACAGGGGCCTCTCAAGAGACCCAGTACTTC
V: TRBV20-1; D: TRBD1; size: many; J: TRBJ1-5; CDR3: CSAVRGQFQPQHF; DNA: TGCAGTGCCGTAAGGGGACAGTTTCAGCCCCAGCATTTT
V: TRBV19; D: NA; size: NA; J: TRBJ2-1; CDR3: CASSKDGRRGLRNEQFF; DNA: TGTGCCAGTAGTAAGGACGGTAGGAGGGGCCTTCGGAATGAGCAGTTCTTC
V: TRBV6-2/TRBV6-3; D: TRBD1; size: few; J: TRBJ1-2; CDR3: CASSNGQGTDGYTF; DNA: TGTGCCAGCAGTAACGGACAGGGGACGGATGGCTACACCTTC
V: TRBV4-1; D: NA; size: many; J: TRBJ2-7; CDR3: CASSPGPVPNYEQYF; DNA: TGCGCCAGCAGCCCCGGACCGGTTCCGAACTACGAGCAGTACTTC
V: TRBV20-1; D: NA; size: few; J: TRBJ2-3; CDR3: CSASWDPGSHGTDTQYF; DNA: TGCAGTGCTAGTTGGGACCCCGGATCCCATGGCACAGATACGCAGTATTTT
V: TRBV7-2; D: TRBD2; size: NA; J: TRBJ2-3; CDR3: CASRALAGLSDTQYF; DNA: TGTGCCAGCAGAGCACTAGCGGGGCTATCAGATACGCAGTATTTT